One sample yielded the 26 T cell receptor beta chains listed below, sequenced in a study of control samples from healthy donors and cancer patients. Sequenced by immunoSEQ multiplex PCR; TCRdb stores in-frame clones only, minus some. Seen here are about 120,000 clones, more than 75% observed once, and the top ten hold 2% to 2.5%. The sequencing sample was made of blood. Every receptor here comes from a woman in her 70s in good health.

Written as DNA, the CDR3 is TGTGCCAGCTACATTGGGAACACGAACACTGAAGCTTTCTTT. It translates to CASYIGNTNTEAFF. The chain recombines TRBV18 with TRBJ1-1; no definite D call. CDR1 and CDR2 from the germline V gene are KGHSH and LQKENI. V dropped 7 bases and J dropped 1 base, with 13 bases sitting between them. The CDR3 extends over 14 amino acids.

V is TRBV11-2 and J is TRBJ2-3; D may match TRBD1 or TRBD2 (5 bases each). V lost 4 bases and J lost 3, with 14 bases in between. CDR1 SGHAT and CDR2 FQNNGV come from the germline V gene. The CDR3 covers 15 residues. CDR3 nucleotides: TGTGCCAGCAGCTATATGGTCGGGGCTACAGATACGCAGTATTTT. Translated, it gives CASSYMVGATDTQYF.

The chain uses TRBV4-2 and TRBJ1-1; D may be TRBD1 (6 bases). V was cut by 3 bases and J by 4 bases, with 15 bases left in between. CDR1 and CDR2 from the germline V gene are LGHNA and YNFKEQ. This CDR3 comprises 15 residues. Here the CDR3 reads CASSHNRESRTEAFF. The CDR3 bases are TGTGCCAGCAGCCACAACAGGGAGAGTCGCACTGAAGCTTTCTTT.

The V gene is TRBV3-1 (or the pseudogene TRBV3-2), the J gene TRBJ2-4; 8 bases align to TRBD1. Germline V CDR1 and CDR2: LGHDT, YNNKEL (reference sequence). This CDR3 has 16 amino acids. The ends lost 2 bases at V and 2 bases at J; junction bases unmatched: 5. The CDR3 loop reads CASSQRQGTSKNIQYF. The CDR3 DNA is TGTGCCAGCAGCCAAAGACAGGGGACGTCCAAAAACATTCAGTACTTC.

The chain uses TRBV3-1 (or the pseudogene TRBV3-2) and TRBJ1-2; D call uncertain. The CDR3 extends over 14 amino acids. In germline, CDR1 is LGHDT, CDR2 YNNKEL (reference sequence). Trimming left V 4 bases short and J 4 bases short, with 13 bases between. As DNA, the CDR3 is TGTGCCAGCAGCCCGGGTCGCGGAGCCTATGGCTACACCTTC. Residues: CASSPGRGAYGYTF.

CDR3 protein: CASSQVAALFLKTQYF. The DNA for the CDR3 is TGTGCCAGCAGCCAAGTAGCCGCCCTTTTCTTAAAGACCCAGTACTTC. The rearrangement uses TRBV3-1 (or the pseudogene TRBV3-2) and TRBJ2-5; D remains unclear. The length of the CDR3 is 16 residues. The germline gives CDR1 LGHDT, CDR2 YNNKEL (reference sequence). V was trimmed by 1 base and J by 6 bases, leaving 18 bases between them.

V usage is TRBV4-2 and J usage is TRBJ1-5; the D gene is possibly TRBD1 (5 bases). V lost 3 bases and J lost 1, with 10 bases in between. CDR3 length equals 15 residues. Germline V gives CDR1 LGHNA, CDR2 YNFKEQ. The CDR3 spells CASSQGWGSNQPQHF. CDR3 DNA: TGTGCCAGCAGCCAGGGGTGGGGCAGCAATCAGCCCCAGCATTTT.

The CDR3 nucleotides are TGTGCCAGCAGCCTGGAGGGGGCAGGGATGAATTCACCCCTCCACTTT. Its protein product is CASSLEGAGMNSPLHF. This chain joins TRBV9 and TRBJ1-6, with 7 bases matching TRBD1. CDR1 SGDLS and CDR2 YYNGEE come from the germline V gene. V trimming: 4 bases; J trimming: 7 bases; junction bases outside the gene matches: 11. The CDR3 length is 16 residues. Full variable domain (outside the CDR3, taken from reference TRBV9 and TRBJ1-6): DSGVTQTPKHLITATGQRVTLRCSPRSGDLSVYWYQQSLDQGLQFLIQYYNGEERAKGNILERFSAQQFPDLHSELNLSSLELGDSALYFCASSLEGAGMNSPLHFGNGTRLTVT.

This chain joins TRBV7-2 and TRBJ2-5; TRBD2 is a possible D gene (6 bases). Germline values: CDR1 SGHTA, CDR2 FQGNSA. V was trimmed by 5 bases and J by 1 base, leaving 14 bases between them. The length of the CDR3 is 15 residues. The CDR3 loop reads CASSPRGGAQETQYF. Written as DNA, the CDR3 is TGTGCCAGCAGCCCGCGCGGCGGGGCCCAAGAGACCCAGTACTTC. The whole variable domain, remainder taken from reference TRBV7-2 and TRBJ2-5, is GAGVSQSPSNKVTEKGKDVELRCDPISGHTALYWYRQSLGQGLEFLIYFQGNSAPDKSGLPSDRFSAERTGGSVSTLTIQRTQQEDSAVYLCASSPRGGAQETQYFGPGTRLLVL.

This clone was seen only once. V and J are TRBV2 and TRBJ1-5, with 7 bases that match TRBD1. This CDR3 has 14 residues. Germline V CDR1 and CDR2: SNHLY, FYNNEI. V lost 8 bases to trimming and J lost 6 bases; unmatched junction nucleotides: 10. The CDR3 is CASAQGGEGQPQHF. Here the CDR3 DNA reads TGTGCCAGCGCCCAGGGGGGAGAGGGTCAGCCCCAGCATTTT.

The genes are TRBV6-2 or TRBV6-3 and TRBJ2-2; D is ambiguous. Per the germline V gene, CDR1 is MNHEY and CDR2 is SVGEGT. Trimming left V 2 bases short and J 3 bases short, with 16 bases between. The CDR3 is 17 residues long. The CDR3 nucleotides read TGTGCCAGCAGTTACGGTTTCTCTTTTCCCGACACCGGGGAGCTGTTTTTT. Protein product: CASSYGFSFPDTGELFF.

The V and J genes are TRBV7-2 and TRBJ1-2; 7 bases map to TRBD1. Germline CDR1 is SGHTA and CDR2 is FQGNSA. CDR3 length: 13 amino acids. Unmatched junction bases numbered 9, after V lost 5 bases and J lost 9 bases. This CDR3 reads CASSGGQTGSYTF. The CDR3 DNA reads as TGTGCCAGCAGCGGGGGGCAGACAGGGAGCTACACCTTC.

J is TRBJ1-5 and V is TRBV7-2; 9 positions agree with TRBD1. This CDR3 has 13 amino acids. Unmatched junction bases numbered 2, after V lost 4 bases and J lost 7 bases. Germline CDR1 SGHTA, CDR2 FQGNSA. CDR3 in amino acids: CASSSGQGQPQHF. The CDR3 region has the DNA TGTGCCAGCAGCTCGGGACAGGGACAGCCCCAGCATTTT.

The chain combines TRBV18 with TRBJ1-2; 8 nucleotides match TRBD1. V lost 0 bases and J lost 6; bases outside the gene matches: 12. CDR3 length equals 17 residues. Germline CDR1 and CDR2: KGHSH and LQKENI. The CDR3 sequence: CASSPPTGQGMSNGYTF. The CDR3 DNA reads as TGTGCCAGCTCACCACCGACTGGACAGGGAATGAGTAATGGCTACACCTTC. The whole variable domain, filled in from reference TRBV18 and TRBJ1-2, reads NAGVMQNPRHLVRRRGQEARLRCSPMKGHSHVYWYRQLPEEGLKFMVYLQKENIIDESGMPKERFSAEFPKEGPSILRIQQVVRGDSAAYFCASSPPTGQGMSNGYTFGSGTRLTVV.

The rearrangement uses TRBV27 and TRBJ2-7; D perhaps matches TRBD1 (5 bases). Trimming shortened V by 1 base and J by 4 bases, and 14 bases separated the two germline ends. From germline, CDR1 is MNHEY and CDR2 SMNVEV (reference sequence). CDR3 length: 15 residues. The chain's CDR3 is CASSLLGRETYEQYF. DNA for the CDR3: TGTGCCAGCAGTTTATTGGGCAGGGAAACATACGAGCAGTACTTC.

The J gene is TRBJ2-1, the V gene TRBV9, with D possibly TRBD2 on 6 matching bases. Germline assignment: CDR1 SGDLS and CDR2 YYNGEE. V was trimmed by 3 bases and J by 7 bases, leaving 17 bases between them. This CDR3 has 15 residues. The CDR3 is CASSGTGARGNEQFF. In DNA, the CDR3 is TGTGCCAGCAGCGGAACAGGAGCCCGGGGGAATGAGCAGTTCTTC.

This clone has only one observation. The gene calls are TRBV5-1 and TRBJ1-2; D call uncertain. CDR3 size: 13 residues. The V gene's germline CDR1 is SGHRS and CDR2 YFSETQ. Trimming shortened V by 4 bases and J by 11 bases, and 18 bases separated the two germline ends. This CDR3 is CASSPDGHVGYTF. The CDR3 nucleotides read TGCGCCAGCAGCCCGGACGGTCATGTCGGGTACACCTTC.

The chain is built from TRBV9 and TRBJ1-1; perhaps TRBD1 as D (6 bases). The CDR3 sequence is 14 residues long. V was pared by 3 bases and J by 4 bases, with 13 bases between. CDR1 and CDR2 from the germline V gene are SGDLS and YYNGEE. CDR3: CASSAGGVRTEAFF. CDR3 nucleotide sequence: TGTGCCAGCAGCGCTGGGGGCGTTCGCACTGAAGCTTTCTTT.

CDR3 amino acids: CASRSVEGGPPPDGQFF. CDR3 nucleotide sequence: TGTGCCAGCAGGTCCGTCGAAGGGGGCCCTCCGCCTGACGGGCAGTTCTTC. J is TRBJ2-1 and V is TRBV2; 7 nucleotides align to TRBD1. J gave up 12 bases and V 6 bases, and 23 bases lay outside the gene matches. The CDR3 covers 17 residues. The germline gives CDR1 SNHLY, CDR2 FYNNEI.

This chain links TRBV18 with TRBJ2-1; D call uncertain. The CDR3 consists of 14 residues. Germline CDR1 and CDR2: KGHSH and LQKENI. The V end was cut by 0 bases, the J end by 9 bases, with 12 bases between. In DNA form, the CDR3 reads TGTGCCAGCTCACCACCCGAGGCGTACGGTGAGCAGTTCTTC. It is translated as CASSPPEAYGEQFF.

The rearrangement links TRBV6-4 to TRBJ2-3; TRBD2 matches 10 bases. Germline trimming cut 5 bases from V and 5 bases from J; bases unmatched to any gene: 4. Germline CDR1 MRHNA, CDR2 SNTAGT. CDR3 length: 14 residues. DNA for the CDR3: TGTGCCAGCAGTAGCGGGGGGGCCCAAGATACGCAGTATTTT. Residues: CASSSGGAQDTQYF.

The chain links TRBV5-4 to TRBJ1-4, with D possibly being TRBD1 (6 bases). This CDR3 is 16 amino acids long. The V gene lost 1 base and the J gene lost 3 bases, with 13 bases spanning the gap. Germline CDR1 SGHNT, CDR2 YYREEE (reference sequence). CDR3 in amino acids: CASSLTSGVANEKLFF. CDR3 in DNA: TGTGCCAGCAGCTTGACCTCAGGGGTGGCTAATGAAAAACTGTTTTTT. Combining the CDR3 with reference TRBV5-4 and TRBJ1-4 gives the whole variable domain ETGVTQSPTHLIKTRGQQVTLRCSSQSGHNTVSWYQQALGQGPQFIFQYYREEENGRGNFPPRFSGLQFPNYSSELNVNALELDDSALYLCASSLTSGVANEKLFFGSGTQLSVL.

This chain connects TRBV12-3 or TRBV12-4 to TRBJ1-5; D is uncertain. The CDR3 covers 12 residues. V shed 6 bases and J shed 7 bases, with 10 bases lying between them. CDR3 DNA sequence: TGTGCCAGCAGCATCGGGAGACAGCCCCAGCATTTT. Translated: CASSIGRQPQHF.

The gene calls are TRBV7-3 and TRBJ1-6; 11 nucleotides align to TRBD1. CDR3 size: 14 residues. From germline, CDR1 is SGHTA and CDR2 FQGTGA. Germline trimming cut 4 bases from V and 11 bases from J; bases unmatched to any gene: 4. Here the CDR3 DNA reads TGTGCCAGCAGCTCCGGGACAGGGGGGGCACCCCTCCACTTT. Amino acids: CASSSGTGGAPLHF.

As to this clone: The sample carries other DNA sequences with the same CDR3. The gene calls are TRBV25-1 and TRBJ2-2; D not resolved. Germline CDR1 MGHDK, CDR2 SYGVNS. This CDR3 region has 15 residues. V dropped 2 bases and J dropped 1 base, with 8 bases sitting between them. The CDR3 DNA reads TGTGCCAGCAGTGAAACCCGACAGAACACCGGGGAGCTGTTTTTT. This gives the protein CASSETRQNTGELFF.

This clone was seen a handful of times. The CDR3 nucleotides are TGTGCCACCCGCCTGTCACAGATCACTTACTATGGCTACACCTTC. This translates into CATRLSQITYYGYTF. V is TRBV28 and J is TRBJ1-2; D gene ambiguous. V was cut by 10 bases and J by 3 bases, with 21 bases left in between. Per germline, CDR1 MDHEN and CDR2 SYDVKM. The CDR3 has 15 residues.